This TCR beta chain was documented in a study of T cell repertoires in cytomegalovirus infection. Study in general: TCR beta signatures that were public indicated CMV infection and matching HLA type. Whole-study results and caveats: In two of eight donors, the top clonotype was HLA-C-restricted CMV-specific.

Many counts were recorded for this clonotype. What it recognizes is unknown. One entry per CDR3 protein, called by TCRdb with MiXCR from the reads. The sample includes about 180,000 distinct CDR3 sequences, roughly an eighth seen only once; the top ten take 25% to 30%. This CDR3 has 13 residues. Germline assignment: CDR1 SGHTA and CDR2 FQGNSA. V lost 2 bases and J lost 6, with 8 bases in between. The sample taken for sequencing was PBMCs. The chain is built from TRBV7-2 and TRBJ2-1; D is unresolved. This clonotype originated in a human donor in good health (CMV status not recorded). Some clones in this sample may be carry-over from other donors' samples. The CDR3 is CASSLSGFNEQFF. The CDR3, as DNA: TGTGCCAGCAGCTTATCGGGTTTCAATGAGCAGTTCTTC.